The clone carrying this TCR beta chain was found many times. TCRdb ran MiXCR on the RT-PCR reads and lists one entry per CDR3 protein. The repertoire holds more than 550,000 distinct CDR3 sequences, with 12% to 15% as singletons. The CDR3 loop spans 13 amino acids. The V gene's germline CDR1 is SGHTA and CDR2 FQGNSA. Trimming pared 5 bases from V and 6 bases from J, leaving 14 bases between. V gene TRBV7-2 combines with J gene TRBJ2-7; D is unresolved. Sequencing was carried out using memory CD4+ T cells from blood. This receptor was taken from a female donor in good health, serving as a healthy control. The CDR3 region is CASSLIGPVEQYF. Here the CDR3 DNA reads TGTGCCAGCAGCCTGATAGGTCCCGTCGAGCAGTACTTC. The whole variable domain, filled in from reference TRBV7-2 and TRBJ2-7, reads GAGVSQSPSNKVTEKGKDVELRCDPISGHTALYWYRQSLGQGLEFLIYFQGNSAPDKSGLPSDRFSAERTGGSVSTLTIQRTQQEDSAVYLCASSLIGPVEQYFGPGTRLTVT.